A selection of T cell receptor beta chains follows, all from one sample in a study of blood T cells in healthy people across ages. One entry per CDR3 protein, called by TCRdb with MiXCR from the 5' RACE reads. The sample has about 670,000 distinct CDR3 sequences; around 50% are singletons. The specimen was blood. These receptors were obtained from a woman of 80 years or more in good health. Both conserved end residues are part of each CDR3. The D gene is left open where the match is weak. Clone size appears in some rows only: once, few, many, or a class for an expanded clone.

d_gene	abundance	v_gene	j_gene	CDR3nt	CDR3aa
TRBD2	many	TRBV5-1	TRBJ2-7	TGTGCCAGCAGCTTAAGCGGGAGCTCCTACGAGCAGTACTTC	CASSLSGSSYEQYF
NA	NA	TRBV7-2	TRBJ2-1	TGTGCCAGCAGCTTAGAGGGCAGGGAAATCTCTCCTCCCCGGTTCTTC	CASSLEGREISPPRFF
TRBD2	NA	TRBV18	TRBJ2-1	TGTGCCAGCTCACCACCCCTAGCGGGGGGTTACAATGAGCAGTTCTTC	CASSPPLAGGYNEQFF
NA	once	TRBV7-9	TRBJ1-4	TGTGCCAGCAGACCTTATGTCTTGGGAGCAACTAATGAAAAACTGTTTTTT	CASRPYVLGATNEKLFF
TRBD2	once	TRBV9	TRBJ2-7	TGTGCCAGCAGCGTAGAATCTAGCGGGACGACTTCCTACGAGCAGTACTTC	CASSVESSGTTSYEQYF
TRBD2	few	TRBV3-1	TRBJ2-5	TGTGCCAGCAGCCTCGTGTTCACTAGCGGGGCCCAAGAGACCCAGTACTTC	CASSLVFTSGAQETQYF
TRBD2	many	TRBV5-6	TRBJ2-3	TGTGCCAGCAGCTTCGCTAGGCGGGGGGGCATAAATACGCAGTATTTT	CASSFARRGGINTQYF
NA	NA	TRBV30	TRBJ2-5	TGTGCCTGGAGTGTAAACAGGGTAGGAGAGACCCAGTACTTC	CAWSVNRVGETQYF
NA	NA	TRBV20-1	TRBJ1-1	TGCAGTGCTCGGGTTAAAGTCGGGACTGAAGCTTTCTTT	CSARVKVGTEAFF
NA	few	TRBV12-3/TRBV12-4	TRBJ2-4	TGTGCCAGCAAGGAGGGAGATGCCAAAAACATTCAGTACTTC	CASKEGDAKNIQYF
NA	NA	TRBV11-1	TRBJ2-5	TGTGCCAGCAGCTTCGGAGGGTTTCGGGAGACCCAGTACTTC	CASSFGGFRETQYF
NA	NA	TRBV7-4	TRBJ2-1	TGTGCCAGCAGCAAGACCAGGGTCAATGAGCAGTTCTTC	CASSKTRVNEQFF
TRBD1	NA	TRBV7-9	TRBJ2-1	TGTGCCAGCAGCCCGAACCCGGACAGGGACGATGAGCAGTTCTTC	CASSPNPDRDDEQFF
NA	NA	TRBV20-1	TRBJ2-7	TGCAGTGCTAGACCCGGGACACCCTACGAGCAGTACTTC	CSARPGTPYEQYF
TRBD2	NA	TRBV29-1	TRBJ2-3	TGCAGCGTCGGAAGACTAGCGGGACCTAGCACAGATACGCAGTATTTT	CSVGRLAGPSTDTQYF
TRBD1	NA	TRBV3-1	TRBJ2-6	TGTGCCAGCAGCCAACCCGGGACAGGGAGGTTTGGGGCCAACGTCCTGACTTTC	CASSQPGTGRFGANVLTF
NA	NA	TRBV5-1	TRBJ2-1	TGCGCCAGCAGCTTGGAAGGGGGGTCCTACAATGTGCAGTTCTTC	CASSLEGGSYNVQFF
NA	NA	TRBV27	TRBJ1-1	TGTGCCAGCAATTTATTGGGGGCCCCCCTAATGGACACCGAAGCTTTCTTT	CASNLLGAPLMDTEAFF
NA	once	TRBV11-2	TRBJ2-7	TGTGCCAGCAGCTCCCCGACACGTACCTACGAGCAGTACTTC	CASSSPTRTYEQYF
NA	NA	TRBV20-1	TRBJ2-1	TGCAGTGGCCCCGGGGAAATCTCCTACAATGAGCAGTTCTTC	CSGPGEISYNEQFF
NA	many	TRBV13	TRBJ2-5	TGTGCCAGCAGCTTACTCCGTTCTCCCCGGGAGACCCAGTACTTC	CASSLLRSPRETQYF
NA	NA	TRBV27	TRBJ2-1	TGTGCCTGCAGTTTATACCGGCGTTTAGTCCCCTACAATGAGCAGTTCTTC	CACSLYRRLVPYNEQFF
TRBD1	NA	TRBV29-1	TRBJ2-5	TGCAGCGGGTCACTACAGGGGGGATATGAGACCCAGTACTTC	CSGSLQGGYETQYF
TRBD2	NA	TRBV12-3/TRBV12-4	TRBJ2-3	TGTGCCAGCAGTATAGCGGGGGCCCTGGATACGCAGTATTTT	CASSIAGALDTQYF
NA	NA	TRBV29-1	TRBJ2-3	TGCAGCGTTGCCCCACGTGGAGGGGGCGGCACAGATACGCAGTATTTT	CSVAPRGGGGTDTQYF
TRBD1	NA	TRBV2	TRBJ2-5	TGTGCCAGCAGCTCGGACAGGGTTCGCGAGCGGTACTTC	CASSSDRVRERYF
NA	NA	TRBV20-1	TRBJ2-5	TGCAGTGCTATCCCGGGGGACACCCAGTACTTC	CSAIPGDTQYF
NA	many	TRBV3-1	TRBJ2-7	TGTGCCAGCAGCCAAGGAGGCGAGCAGTACTTC	CASSQGGEQYF
TRBD2	many	TRBV7-9	TRBJ2-5	TGTGCCAGCAGCCTTTGGACTAGAATAGAACAAGAGACCCAGTACTTC	CASSLWTRIEQETQYF
NA	NA	TRBV3-1	TRBJ2-3	TGTGCCAGCAGCCAAAACGCGGAGGGGAATACGCAGTATTTT	CASSQNAEGNTQYF
NA	NA	TRBV28	TRBJ1-5	TGTGCCAGCAGAGGGCTTGGCGGGATTAATCAGCCCCAGCATTTT	CASRGLGGINQPQHF
NA	NA	TRBV20-1	TRBJ1-2	TGCAGTGCGTGGCTGCTTAACTATGGCTACACCTTC	CSAWLLNYGYTF
NA	NA	TRBV20-1	TRBJ2-3	TGCAGTGCTAGTCTCCCAGATACGCAGTATTTT	CSASLPDTQYF
NA	many	TRBV12-3/TRBV12-4	TRBJ2-1	TGTGCCAGCAGTTACCCCTCCAATGAGCAGTTCTTC	CASSYPSNEQFF
TRBD2	once	TRBV12-3/TRBV12-4	TRBJ2-1	TGTGCCAGCAGTTTATCGCAACTAGCGGGGGGATACAATGAGCAGTTCTTC	CASSLSQLAGGYNEQFF
TRBD2	many	TRBV12-3/TRBV12-4	TRBJ2-1	TGTGCCAGCAGTTTACCGGGACTAGCAAATTTACTTACCTACAATGAGCAGTTCTTC	CASSLPGLANLLTYNEQFF
NA	many	TRBV7-2	TRBJ2-3	TGTGCCAGCAGCTTAGAGCCTAGCACAGATACGCAGTATTTT	CASSLEPSTDTQYF
NA	many	TRBV5-1	TRBJ1-2	TGCGCCAGCAGCTCAGACGGCGGGAACTATGGCTACACCTTC	CASSSDGGNYGYTF
NA	NA	TRBV12-3/TRBV12-4	TRBJ2-4	TGTGCCAGCAGTAACTGGAGGGCCAAAAACATTCAGTACTTC	CASSNWRAKNIQYF
NA	few	TRBV6-1	TRBJ1-4	TGTGCCAGCAGGAACGGGTTCGGTAATGAAAAACTGTTTTTT	CASRNGFGNEKLFF
NA	NA	TRBV28	TRBJ2-7	TGTGCCAGTCTCGGACAGGACTATACCTACGAGCAGTACTTC	CASLGQDYTYEQYF
NA	NA	TRBV5-1	TRBJ1-4	TGCGCCAGCAGCTTGGCACAGCTAAATGAAAAACTGTTTTTT	CASSLAQLNEKLFF
NA	NA	TRBV5-1	TRBJ2-7	TGCGCCGGCAGCTTGGCACACCAGGGGCACAATGAGCAGTACTTC	CAGSLAHQGHNEQYF
TRBD1	NA	TRBV28	TRBJ1-5	TGTGCCAGCAGACGACAGGGCGACCATCAGCCCCAGCATTTT	CASRRQGDHQPQHF
NA	NA	TRBV11-2	TRBJ1-2	TGTGCCAGCAGCTTATGGATAGGGCCGGACTATGGCTACACCTTC	CASSLWIGPDYGYTF
NA	NA	TRBV29-1	TRBJ1-2	TGCAGCGCCGTGGGGACTAACTATGGCTACACCTTC	CSAVGTNYGYTF
TRBD1	many	TRBV7-9	TRBJ2-5	TGTGCCAGCAGCTACTACAGGGGGCTAGGAGAGACCCAGTACTTC	CASSYYRGLGETQYF
TRBD2	many	TRBV27	TRBJ2-3	TGTGCCAGCTCGGGACTAGCGGTTCCCCTGGATACGCAGTATTTT	CASSGLAVPLDTQYF
TRBD1	few	TRBV5-1	TRBJ1-2	TGCGCCAGCAGCTTGGGATACTCTACAGGGGGCAGTGGCTACACCTTC	CASSLGYSTGGSGYTF
NA	once	TRBV3-1	TRBJ1-2	TGTGCCAGCAGCCAAGAAGGGGGATTCTATGGCTACACCTTC	CASSQEGGFYGYTF
TRBD2	NA	TRBV11-2	TRBJ2-1	TGTGCCAGCAGCCTAGGGACTAGTGAGCAGTTCTTC	CASSLGTSEQFF